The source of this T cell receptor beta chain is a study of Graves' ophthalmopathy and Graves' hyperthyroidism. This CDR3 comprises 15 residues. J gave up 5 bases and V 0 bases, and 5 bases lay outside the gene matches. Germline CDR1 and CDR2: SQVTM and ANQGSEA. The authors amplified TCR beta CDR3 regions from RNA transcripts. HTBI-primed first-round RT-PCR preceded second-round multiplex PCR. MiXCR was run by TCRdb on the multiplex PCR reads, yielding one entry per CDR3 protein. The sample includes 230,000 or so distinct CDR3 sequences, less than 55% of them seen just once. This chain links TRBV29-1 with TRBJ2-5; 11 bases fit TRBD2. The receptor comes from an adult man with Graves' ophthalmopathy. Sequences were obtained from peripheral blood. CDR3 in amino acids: CSVEEGRLAGETQYF. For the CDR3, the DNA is TGCAGCGTTGAAGAGGGCAGACTAGCGGGGGAGACCCAGTACTTC.